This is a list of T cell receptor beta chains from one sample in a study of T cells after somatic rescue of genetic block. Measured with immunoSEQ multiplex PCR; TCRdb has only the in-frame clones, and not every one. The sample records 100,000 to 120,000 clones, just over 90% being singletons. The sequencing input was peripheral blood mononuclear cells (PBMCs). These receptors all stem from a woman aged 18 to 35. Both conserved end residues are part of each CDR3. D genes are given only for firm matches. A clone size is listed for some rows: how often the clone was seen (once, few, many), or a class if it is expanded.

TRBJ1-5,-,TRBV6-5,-,TGTGCCAGCAGTTACTTCGGTGGGCCCCAGCATTTT,CASSYFGGPQHF
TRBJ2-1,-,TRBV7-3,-,TGTGCCAGCAGCTCTGACAGGAGCTCCTACAATGAGCAGTTCTTC,CASSSDRSSYNEQFF
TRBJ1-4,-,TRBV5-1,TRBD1,TGCGCCAGCAGCTTGGTGCCTGGGACAGGGAACGAAAAACTGTTTTTT,CASSLVPGTGNEKLFF
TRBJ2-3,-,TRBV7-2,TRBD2,TGTGCCAGCAGCTTAGGAGGTGGAGCGGGGGCAAGCACAGATACGCAGTATTTT,CASSLGGGAGASTDTQYF
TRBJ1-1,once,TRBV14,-,TGTGCCAGCAGTCTAGGGGGGGATACTGAAGCTTTCTTT,CASSLGGDTEAFF
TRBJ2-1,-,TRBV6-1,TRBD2,TGTGCCATCGCTAGCGGACCCGAAGCGGAGCAGTTCTTC,CAIASGPEAEQFF
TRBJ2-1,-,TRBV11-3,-,TGTGCCAGCAGCTTGATGGGGGCCGAGGGTTACAATGAGCAGTTCTTC,CASSLMGAEGYNEQFF
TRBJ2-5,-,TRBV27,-,TGTGCCAGCAGTTCGGGCGGGTGGGCCCAGTACTTC,CASSSGGWAQYF
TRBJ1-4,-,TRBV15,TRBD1,TGTGCCACCAGCAGACAGGGGGCTGAGAGTGAAAAACTGTTTTTT,CATSRQGAESEKLFF
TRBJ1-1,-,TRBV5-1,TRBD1,TGCGCCAGCAGCTTGGCCACAGGGGGCGAGAACACTGAAGCTTTCTTT,CASSLATGGENTEAFF
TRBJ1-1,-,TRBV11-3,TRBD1,TGTGCCAGCAGCCCAGGGGGGGCCTTCATGAACACTGAAGCTTTCTTT,CASSPGGAFMNTEAFF
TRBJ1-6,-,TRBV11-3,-,TGTGCCAGCAGCGGTACTGGGGGCGCGAATTCACCCCTCCACTTT,CASSGTGGANSPLHF
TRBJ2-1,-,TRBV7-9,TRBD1,TGTGCCAGCAGCTTTGTCGGGACAGGGGACTACAATGAGCAGTTCTTC,CASSFVGTGDYNEQFF
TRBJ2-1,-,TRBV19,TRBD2,TGTGCCAGTAGTATCCCTAGCGGGGGAGGGAATGAGCAGTTCTTC,CASSIPSGGGNEQFF
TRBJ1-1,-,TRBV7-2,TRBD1,TGTGCCAGCAGTACACAGGGGGCTTTTATGAACACTGAAGCTTTCTTT,CASSTQGAFMNTEAFF
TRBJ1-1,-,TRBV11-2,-,TGTGCCAGCAGCCACCGCCGTCAACCCAACACTGAAGCTTTCTTT,CASSHRRQPNTEAFF
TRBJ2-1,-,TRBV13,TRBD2,TGTGCCAGCAGCTTAGAACTAGCGGGGGGTGAGCAGTTCTTC,CASSLELAGGEQFF
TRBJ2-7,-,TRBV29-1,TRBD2,TGCAGCGTTCGGGAGGGGCCCTACGAGCAGTACTTC,CSVREGPYEQYF
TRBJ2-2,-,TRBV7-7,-,TGTGCCAGCAGCTTAGAAGGGAGCACCGGGGAGCTGTTTTTT,CASSLEGSTGELFF
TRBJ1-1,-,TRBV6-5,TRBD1,TGTGCCAGCACGACAGGGGACACTGAAGCTTTCTTT,CASTTGDTEAFF
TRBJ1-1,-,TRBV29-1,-,TGCAGCGCCTATAAACCCGGAAGGGGAACTGAAGCTTTCTTT,CSAYKPGRGTEAFF
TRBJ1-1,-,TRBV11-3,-,TGTGCCAGCAGCTTTCATAGAGGGACTGAAGCTTTCTTT,CASSFHRGTEAFF
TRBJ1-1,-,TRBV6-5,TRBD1,TGTGCCAGCAGTCGACAGGGGAACACTGAAGCTTTCTTT,CASSRQGNTEAFF
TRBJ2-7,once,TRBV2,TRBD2,TGTGCCAGCAGGGGAAGCGGGGTCCGAAGCTACGAGCAGTACTTC,CASRGSGVRSYEQYF
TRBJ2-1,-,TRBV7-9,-,TGTGCCAGCAGCTTAGTACAGCGTAGCTCCTACAATGAGCAGTTCTTC,CASSLVQRSSYNEQFF
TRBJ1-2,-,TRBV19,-,TGTGCCAGTGGAAGGGGGGAAGGCTACACCTTC,CASGRGEGYTF
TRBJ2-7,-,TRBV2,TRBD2,TGTGCCAGCAATCCAGAAGCGGGGTCGCCCTACGGGCAGTACTTC,CASNPEAGSPYGQYF
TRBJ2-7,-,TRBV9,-,TGTGCCAGCAGCCCACATTTTCCGTCCTACGAGCAGTACTTC,CASSPHFPSYEQYF
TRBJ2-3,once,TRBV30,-,TGTGCCTGGAGTGCTCTCACAGATACGCAGTATTTT,CAWSALTDTQYF
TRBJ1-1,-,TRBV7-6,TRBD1,TGTGCCAGCAGCTTAGCCCACACAGGGGCGAACACTGAAGCTTTCTTT,CASSLAHTGANTEAFF
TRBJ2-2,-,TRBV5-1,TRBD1,TGCGCCAGCAGTCGGGACAGGGGGGACACCGGGGAGCTGTTTTTT,CASSRDRGDTGELFF
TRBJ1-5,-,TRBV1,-,TGCACCAGCAGCCGCGATCAGCCCCAGCATTTT,CTSSRDQPQHF
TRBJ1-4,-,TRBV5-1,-,TGCGCCAGCAGCCCCATGGGGGGTCTAAATGAAAAACTGTTTTTT,CASSPMGGLNEKLFF
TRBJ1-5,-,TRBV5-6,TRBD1,TGTGCCAGCAGCTTGGCAGGGGGCAAGCCCCAGCATTTT,CASSLAGGKPQHF
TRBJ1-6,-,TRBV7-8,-,TGTGCCAGCAGCTCCGGGACGGATAATTCACCCCTCCACTTT,CASSSGTDNSPLHF
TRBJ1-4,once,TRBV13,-,TGTGCCAGCAGCTTAAGGGAGGGACTCCAACTCCCCCATGAAAAACTGTTTTTT,CASSLREGLQLPHEKLFF
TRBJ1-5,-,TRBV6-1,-,TGTGCCAGCATCGGTGGACATTTAAATCAGCCCCAGCATTTT,CASIGGHLNQPQHF
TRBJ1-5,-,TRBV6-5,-,TGTGCCAGCAGTCCGCGGGGGGAGGACGGTCAGCCCCAGCATTTT,CASSPRGEDGQPQHF
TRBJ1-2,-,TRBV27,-,TGTGCCAGCAGGGGAATGGCCAGGGCGTATGGCTACACCTTC,CASRGMARAYGYTF
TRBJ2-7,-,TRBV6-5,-,TGTGCCAGCAGGCGGAGCTCCTACGAGCAGTACTTC,CASRRSSYEQYF
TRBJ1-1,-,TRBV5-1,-,TGCGCCAGCGGGTTCAGGGGTATGAACACTGAAGCTTTCTTT,CASGFRGMNTEAFF
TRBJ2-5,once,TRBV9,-,TGTGCCAGCAGCGTAGCTGGGGGGGGGCTCCCCCAAGAGACCCAGTACTTC,CASSVAGGGLPQETQYF
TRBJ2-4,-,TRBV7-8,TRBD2,TGTGCCAGCAGCTTAAGGACTAGCGGGTCAGCCAAAAACATTCAGTACTTC,CASSLRTSGSAKNIQYF
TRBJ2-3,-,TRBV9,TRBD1,TGTGCCAGCAGCGTAGGGGACAGCTACACAGATACGCAGTATTTT,CASSVGDSYTDTQYF
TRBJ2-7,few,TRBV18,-,TGTGCCAGCTCACCACCCGACGGCCTACGACGCGAGCAGTACTTC,CASSPPDGLRREQYF
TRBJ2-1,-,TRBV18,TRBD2,TGTGCCAGCTCACCACCGATAGGGACTAGCGCCAAGTTAGCTTACAATGAGCAGTTCTTC,CASSPPIGTSAKLAYNEQFF
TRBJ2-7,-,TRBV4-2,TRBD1,TGTGCCAGCAGCCAAGGACAGGGTGTCTACGAGCAGTACTTC,CASSQGQGVYEQYF
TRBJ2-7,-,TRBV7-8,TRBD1,TGTGCCAGCAGCTTAGGGGGACAGAACTACGAGCAGTACTTC,CASSLGGQNYEQYF
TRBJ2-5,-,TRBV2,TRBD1,TGTGCCGGTCAGGGGGCCCACGAGACCCAGTACTTC,CAGQGAHETQYF
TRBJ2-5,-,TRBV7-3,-,TGTGCCAGCAGCCGGGGACGTGAAGAGACCCAGTACTTC,CASSRGREETQYF
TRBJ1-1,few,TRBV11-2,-,TGTGCCAGCAGCTTCGGTCCCAGCAACACTGAAGCTTTCTTT,CASSFGPSNTEAFF